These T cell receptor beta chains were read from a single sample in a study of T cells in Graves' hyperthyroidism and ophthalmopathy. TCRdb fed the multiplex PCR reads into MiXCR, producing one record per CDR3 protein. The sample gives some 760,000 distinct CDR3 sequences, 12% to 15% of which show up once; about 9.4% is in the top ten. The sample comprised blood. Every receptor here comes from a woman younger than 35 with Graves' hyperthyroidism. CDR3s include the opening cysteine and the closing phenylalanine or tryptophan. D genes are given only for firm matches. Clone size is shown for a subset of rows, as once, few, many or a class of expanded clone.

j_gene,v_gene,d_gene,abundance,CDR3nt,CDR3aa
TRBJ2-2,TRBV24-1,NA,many,TGTGCCACCAGTGGCCCAGCCCACGGGGAGCTGTTTTTT,CATSGPAHGELFF
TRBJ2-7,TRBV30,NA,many,TGTGCCTGGAGTGTTGGAGGACACGAGCAGTACTTC,CAWSVGGHEQYF
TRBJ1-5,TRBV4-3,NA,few,TGCGCCAGCAGCCAAAGTAGTGTAGGGAATCAGCCCCAGCATTTT,CASSQSSVGNQPQHF
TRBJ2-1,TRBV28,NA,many,TGTGCCAGCAGTTTAGACTACAACTCCTACAATGAGCAGTTCTTC,CASSLDYNSYNEQFF
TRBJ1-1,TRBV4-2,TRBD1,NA,TGTGCCAGCAGCCATCGTCTGACAGGGGACATGAACACTGAAGCTTTCTTT,CASSHRLTGDMNTEAFF
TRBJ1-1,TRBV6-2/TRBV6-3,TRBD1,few,TGTGCCAGCAGGAGGGGACAGATGAACACTGAAGCTTTCTTT,CASRRGQMNTEAFF
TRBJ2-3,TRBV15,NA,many,TGTGCCACCAGCAGAGATCTGAGTTTAGGCACAGATACGCAGTATTTT,CATSRDLSLGTDTQYF
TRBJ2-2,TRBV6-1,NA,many,TGTGCCAGCAGTGAAATGGGGGCGTCGAACACCGGGGAGCTGTTTTTT,CASSEMGASNTGELFF
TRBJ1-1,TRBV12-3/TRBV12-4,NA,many,TGTGCCAGCACCCTCGTTGTGGCAGACGGGGTTTTCTTT,CASTLVVADGVFF
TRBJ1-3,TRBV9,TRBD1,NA,TGTGCCAGCAGCGTAGTAGGGACAGGTGGAAACACCATATATTTT,CASSVVGTGGNTIYF
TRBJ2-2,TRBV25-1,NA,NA,TGTGCCAGCAGTAAACCCGGGACCGGGGAGCTGTTTTTT,CASSKPGTGELFF
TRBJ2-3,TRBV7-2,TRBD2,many,TGTGCCAGCAGCCCCGGGGCACTAGCGTATAGCACAGATACGCAGTATTTT,CASSPGALAYSTDTQYF
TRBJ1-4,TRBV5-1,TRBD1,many,TGCGCCAGCAGCTTGGACAGGGGGCGGGAAAAACTGTTTTTT,CASSLDRGREKLFF
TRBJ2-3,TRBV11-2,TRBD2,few,TGTGCCAGCAGCCTAAAGGGCGGGAGCTGGCCAGATACGCAGTATTTT,CASSLKGGSWPDTQYF
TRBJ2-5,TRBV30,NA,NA,TGTGCCTGGACCCTGGGGGAGACCCAGTACTTC,CAWTLGETQYF
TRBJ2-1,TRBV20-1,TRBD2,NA,TGCAGTGCTACGGCCCGACTAGCGGAGCATTACAATGAGCAGTTCTTC,CSATARLAEHYNEQFF
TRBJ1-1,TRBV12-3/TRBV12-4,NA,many,TGTGCCAGCAGTCCGCCGCCTCGGACAGCTCGGAACACTGAAGCTTTCTTT,CASSPPPRTARNTEAFF
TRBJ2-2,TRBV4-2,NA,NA,TGTGCCAGCACCGGTCTAGCCCCGGAGAACACCGGGGAGCCGTTTTTT,CASTGLAPENTGEPFF
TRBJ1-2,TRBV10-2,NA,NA,TGCGCCAGCGGTGATGACCTGACAGTTAACTATGGCTACACCTTC,CASGDDLTVNYGYTF
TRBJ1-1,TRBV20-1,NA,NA,TGCAGTGCTCCCCGTCCGCGGGACGACACTGAAGCTTTCTTT,CSAPRPRDDTEAFF
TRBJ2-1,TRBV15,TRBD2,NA,TGTGCCACCAGCGATGGGCTAGCGGGAGTCTACAATGAGCAGTTCTTC,CATSDGLAGVYNEQFF
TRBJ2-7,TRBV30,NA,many,TGTGCCTGGAGTCTCGGACAGTTCTACGAGCAGTACTTC,CAWSLGQFYEQYF
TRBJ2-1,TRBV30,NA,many,TGTGCCTGTAGCGGAGAGACTTACAATGAGCAGTTCTTC,CACSGETYNEQFF
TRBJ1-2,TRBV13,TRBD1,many,TGTGCCAGCAGGGACAGGGGGGAGTATGGCTACACCTTC,CASRDRGEYGYTF
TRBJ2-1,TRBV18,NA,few,TGTGCCAGCTCACCTTTGGGACGTTACAATGAGCAGTTCTTC,CASSPLGRYNEQFF
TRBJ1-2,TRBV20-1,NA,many,TGCAGTGCTAGAGATAATGGCTACACCTTC,CSARDNGYTF
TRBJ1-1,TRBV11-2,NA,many,TGTGCCAGCAGCTCGCTACAGGCCTCTCGGGGTGAAGCTTTCTTT,CASSSLQASRGEAFF
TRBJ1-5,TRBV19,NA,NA,TGTGCCAGTAGTTTCTCTCTTTATCAGCCCCAGCATTTT,CASSFSLYQPQHF
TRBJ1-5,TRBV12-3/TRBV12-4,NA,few,TGTGCCAGCAGTTTAGGGGATTCGGGCCAGCCCCAGCATTTT,CASSLGDSGQPQHF
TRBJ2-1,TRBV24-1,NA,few,TGTGCCACCAGTTTGGGGGGAGACAATGAGCAGTTCTTC,CATSLGGDNEQFF
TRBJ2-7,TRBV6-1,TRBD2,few,TGTGCCAGCAGGGGACTAGCGGTGCCCGAGCAGTACTTC,CASRGLAVPEQYF
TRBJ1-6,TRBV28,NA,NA,TGTGCCAGCAGTTTCGTGCAGGCCATTGGGTCCTATAATTCACCCCTCCACTTT,CASSFVQAIGSYNSPLHF
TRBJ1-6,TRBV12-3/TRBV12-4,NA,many,TGTGCCAGCAGTTTAAGGTCACAGGGACTGGGCTCCTATAATTCACCCCTCCACTTT,CASSLRSQGLGSYNSPLHF
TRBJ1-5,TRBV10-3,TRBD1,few,TGTGCCATCAGTTCTCGTAGGACAGGGCCCAATCAGCCCCAGCATTTT,CAISSRRTGPNQPQHF
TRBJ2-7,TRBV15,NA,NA,TGTGCCACCAGTGAAGGGGGACGGACCTACGAGCAGTACTTC,CATSEGGRTYEQYF
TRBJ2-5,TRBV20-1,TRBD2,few,TGCAGTGCTAGGACTAGCGGGAGGATCCAATACTTC,CSARTSGRIQYF
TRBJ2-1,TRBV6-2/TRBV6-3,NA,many,TGTGCCAGCAGTTACTCGGCTAGCGAGGGCGATGAGCAGTTCTTC,CASSYSASEGDEQFF
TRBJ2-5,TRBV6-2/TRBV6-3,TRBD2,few,TGTGCCAGCAGTTGGAGAGCGGGAGAAGTGGGCTGGCAAGAGACCCAGTACTTC,CASSWRAGEVGWQETQYF
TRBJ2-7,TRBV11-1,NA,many,TGTGCCAGCAGCCCTGGGACACCTTCCTACGAGCAGTACTTC,CASSPGTPSYEQYF
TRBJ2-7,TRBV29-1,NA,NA,TGCAGCGCCTCCACCCCTTCCAGAGGGTACGAGCAGTACTTC,CSASTPSRGYEQYF
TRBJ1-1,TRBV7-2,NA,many,TGTGCCAGCAGCTTTATGGCGCTTGAAGCTTTCTTT,CASSFMALEAFF
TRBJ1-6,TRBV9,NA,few,TGTGCCAGCAGCCCCTCTGTGGGGAATTCACCCCTCCACTTT,CASSPSVGNSPLHF
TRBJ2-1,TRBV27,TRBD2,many,TGTGCCAGCAGCCAATGGCTAGGACTAGCGGGAGGGAGGGATCAGTTCTTC,CASSQWLGLAGGRDQFF
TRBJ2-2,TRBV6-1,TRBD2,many,TGTGCCAGCAGTGACGGGACTAGCGGGAGCGCCGGGGAGCTGTTTTTT,CASSDGTSGSAGELFF
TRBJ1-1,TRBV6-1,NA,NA,TGTGCCAGCAGTGATTGGGGCACCGGGACTGAAGCTTTCTTT,CASSDWGTGTEAFF
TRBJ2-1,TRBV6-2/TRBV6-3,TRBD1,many,TGTGCCAGCAGTATATCAGGGGGACGGACCGAGCAGTTCTTC,CASSISGGRTEQFF